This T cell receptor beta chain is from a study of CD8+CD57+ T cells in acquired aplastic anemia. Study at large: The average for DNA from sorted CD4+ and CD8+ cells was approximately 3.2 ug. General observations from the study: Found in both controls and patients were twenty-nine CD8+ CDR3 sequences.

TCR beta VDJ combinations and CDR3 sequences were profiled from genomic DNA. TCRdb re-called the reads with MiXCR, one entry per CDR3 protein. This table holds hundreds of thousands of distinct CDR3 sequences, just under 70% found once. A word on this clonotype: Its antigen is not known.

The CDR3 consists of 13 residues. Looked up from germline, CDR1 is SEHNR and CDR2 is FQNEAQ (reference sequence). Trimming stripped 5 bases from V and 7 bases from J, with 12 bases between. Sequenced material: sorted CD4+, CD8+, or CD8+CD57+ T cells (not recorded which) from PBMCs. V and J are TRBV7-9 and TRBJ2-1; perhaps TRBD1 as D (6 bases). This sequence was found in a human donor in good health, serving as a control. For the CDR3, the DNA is TGTGCCAGCAGCCCGGACAGAACGAATGAGCAGTTCTTC. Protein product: CASSPDRTNEQFF.